The rows below give T cell receptor beta chains drawn from one sample of a study of blood T cells in healthy people across ages. Each CDR3 protein gets one entry after TCRdb re-called the 5' RACE reads with MiXCR. This table holds approximately 940,000 distinct CDR3 sequences, 40% to 60% found once. What was sequenced was blood. The receptors were sampled from a man aged 25-45 years in good health. CDR3s include the opening cysteine and the closing phenylalanine or tryptophan. D genes are given only for firm matches. Size values are once, few and many counts, or a class for expanded clones, and some rows have none.

>TRBJ2-1|NA|TRBD2|TRBV25-1
CASTQAGRGNEQFF
TGTGCCAGCACTCAAGCGGGGAGAGGGAATGAGCAGTTCTTC
>TRBJ2-3|few|TRBD1|TRBV5-1
CASWIPGTGADTQYF
TGCGCCAGCTGGATCCCCGGGACAGGGGCAGATACGCAGTATTTT
>TRBJ2-3|NA|NA|TRBV15
CATSRTHQFTDTQYF
TGTGCCACCAGCAGAACACATCAGTTCACAGATACGCAGTATTTT
>TRBJ2-4|NA|NA|TRBV29-1
CSVLGLGGQYF
TGCAGCGTTCTGGGGCTGGGCGGGCAGTACTTC
>TRBJ2-1|NA|TRBD1|TRBV5-1
CASSGDRGRWDEQFF
TGCGCCAGCAGCGGCGACAGGGGGCGTTGGGATGAGCAGTTCTTC
>TRBJ2-5|NA|NA|TRBV7-2
CASSLANSGGAFGETQYF
TGTGCCAGCAGCTTAGCGAATAGTGGGGGGGCCTTTGGAGAGACCCAGTACTTC
>TRBJ1-1|NA|NA|TRBV5-1
CASSLDWNEAFF
TGCGCCAGCAGCTTGGACTGGAACGAAGCTTTCTTT
>TRBJ2-1|NA|NA|TRBV29-1
CSVEGAGHGYNEQFF
TGCAGCGTTGAAGGAGCAGGCCATGGCTACAATGAGCAGTTCTTC
>TRBJ2-1|NA|NA|TRBV18
CASSTGVGEQFF
TGTGCCAGCTCCACGGGGGTCGGCGAGCAGTTCTTC
>TRBJ2-5|NA|TRBD2|TRBV5-1
CASRTGTRPETQYF
TGCGCCAGCAGAACCGGGACTAGACCGGAGACCCAGTACTTC
>TRBJ2-1|once|TRBD1|TRBV27
CASSCPGGSGNEQFF
TGTGCCAGCAGTTGTCCAGGGGGCTCGGGCAATGAGCAGTTCTTC
>TRBJ1-1|NA|TRBD1|TRBV4-1
CASSRQGWMTEAFF
TGCGCCAGCAGCCGACAGGGATGGATGACTGAAGCTTTCTTT
>TRBJ1-2|few|NA|TRBV27
CASSLSLGGNYGYTF
TGTGCCAGCAGTTTATCCCTGGGAGGGAACTATGGCTACACCTTC
>TRBJ2-7|NA|TRBD2|TRBV11-1
CASSLERGSHNEQYF
TGTGCCAGCAGCTTGGAGCGGGGGAGCCACAATGAGCAGTACTTC
>TRBJ2-4|few|TRBD2|TRBV27
CASSMSGEGAKNIQYF
TGTGCCAGCAGTATGTCTGGGGAGGGAGCCAAAAACATTCAGTACTTC
>TRBJ2-5|NA|NA|TRBV28
CASSKTSPRTQYF
TGTGCCAGCAGTAAAACCTCCCCGAGGACCCAGTACTTC
>TRBJ2-7|NA|NA|TRBV10-3
CAIRPGEEGSEQYF
TGTGCCATTAGACCCGGGGAAGAAGGGAGCGAGCAGTACTTC
>TRBJ1-6|NA|TRBD1|TRBV10-3
CAISEGERGRSNSPLNF
TGTGCCATCAGTGAGGGGGAAAGGGGGCGCAGTAATTCACCCCTCAACTTT
>TRBJ1-1|NA|NA|TRBV12-3/TRBV12-4
CASSPGEQADAFF
TGTGCCAGCAGTCCGGGGGAACAAGCTGATGCTTTCTTT
>TRBJ2-4|NA|NA|TRBV25-1
CASSEMGSKNIQYF
TGTGCCAGCAGTGAAATGGGATCCAAAAACATTCAGTACTTC
>TRBJ1-2|NA|NA|TRBV4-1
CASSHPTGGYTF
TGCGCCAGCAGCCACCCCACGGGGGGCTACACCTTC
>TRBJ2-3|NA|NA|TRBV19
CASSILGGKADTQYF
TGTGCCAGTAGTATCCTGGGGGGCAAGGCAGATACGCAGTATTTT
>TRBJ2-5|NA|TRBD2|TRBV12-3/TRBV12-4
CASKSTSGGEETQYF
TGTGCCAGCAAGTCGACTAGCGGGGGGGAGGAGACCCAGTACTTC
>TRBJ2-1|few|NA|TRBV20-1
CSARASANEQFF
TGCAGTGCTAGAGCTAGCGCCAATGAGCAGTTCTTC
>TRBJ2-7|NA|NA|TRBV6-4
CASSDSGSGSPYEQYF
TGTGCCAGCAGTGACTCAGGCTCAGGGTCCCCCTACGAGCAGTACTTC
>TRBJ2-1|few|NA|TRBV12-3/TRBV12-4
CASSPRGAARNEQFF
TGTGCCAGCAGCCCACGGGGGGCCGCAAGGAATGAGCAGTTCTTC
>TRBJ2-3|few|NA|TRBV29-1
CSVPDPKYSTDTQYF
TGCAGCGTCCCGGACCCTAAATATAGCACAGATACGCAGTATTTT
>TRBJ2-1|many|NA|TRBV5-1
CASSLEVNNEQFF
TGCGCCAGCAGCTTGGAGGTGAACAATGAGCAGTTCTTC
>TRBJ2-7|NA|TRBD1|TRBV20-1
CGFRDRSSYEQYF
TGCGGATTCCGGGACAGAAGCTCCTACGAGCAGTACTTC